These 19 T cell receptor beta chains share one sample of origin, sequenced in a study of tumor-infiltrating lymphocytes in primary liver carcinoma. Unsorted whole blood yielded blood RNA, and germline DNA was extracted as well. From around 500 ng total RNA, TCR beta cDNA was generated with a primer in the constant region. It was through three nested multiplex PCR rounds of slightly modified ARM-PCR that TCR beta libraries arose. It was with TRBV1-TRBV30 forward primers and a C-beta reverse primer that the first two PCR rounds were run, at around 10 cycles each. TCRdb called the multiplex PCR reads again in MiXCR, with one record for every CDR3 protein. The sample lists 250,000 to 350,000 distinct CDR3 sequences; about three fifths were seen once. Sequenced material: peripheral blood. These receptors originate from a woman in her twenties or thirties with primary liver carcinoma and hepatitis B virus infection.

Worth noting for this clonotype: A clone one base away is much larger, so this may be a read error. The chain joins TRBV29-1 to TRBJ2-7; 7 bases are shared with TRBD1. CDR1 SQVTM and CDR2 ANQGSEA come from the germline V gene. CDR3 size: 16 residues. The CDR3 DNA sequence: TGCAGCGTTCAGTCCCGGTTTGGGGACAGCGTCTACGAGAAGTACTTC. This codes for CSVQSRFGDSVYEKYF.

Worth noting for this clonotype: This may be a read error: a much more frequent sequence differs by one nucleotide. The V call is TRBV12-3 or TRBV12-4, the J call TRBJ2-3; D is perhaps TRBD1 or TRBD2 (5 bases each). The CDR3 consists of 14 residues. CDR3 in DNA: TGTGCCGGCAGTTGGGACGGACACACAGATACGCAGTATTTT. It translates to CAGSWDGHTDTQYF.

This clonotype has only one observation. This may be a read error: a much more frequent sequence differs by one nucleotide. V gene TRBV29-1 combines with J gene TRBJ1-4; D ambiguous. CDR3 size: 13 residues. The germline V and J ends were trimmed by 7 bases and 5 bases, with 14 bases remaining between them. In germline, CDR1 is SQVTM, CDR2 ANQGSEA. The CDR3 region is CSANSDSNEKLFF. In nucleotides, the CDR3 is TGCAGCGCTAACAGTGACTCAAATGAAAAACTGTTTTTT.

The chain uses TRBV2 and TRBJ1-5; D is unclear. The CDR3 sequence is 13 residues long. Trimming left V 10 bases short and J 5 bases short, with 15 bases between. CDR1 is SNHLY, CDR2 FYNNEI, per germline. CDR3 loop: CATSIANDQPQHF. DNA for the CDR3: TGTGCCACTTCGATCGCGAATGATCAGCCCCAGCATTTT.

This clonotype was recorded many times. The chain carries TRBV6-2 or TRBV6-3 and TRBJ2-1; TRBD2 matches 9 bases. Germline assignment: CDR1 MNHEY and CDR2 SVGEGT. CDR3 length: 15 residues. Trimming cost V 6 bases and J 3 bases; bases outside gene matches: 6. In nucleotides, the CDR3 is TGTGCCAGCAGACCCACTAGCGGGCTCTACAATGAGCAGTTCTTC. Its translation is CASRPTSGLYNEQFF.

On this clonotype: A much larger clone lies one base from this, so it may be a read error. The V gene is TRBV6-5, the J gene TRBJ2-3, with D perhaps TRBD1 (6 bases). The DNA end is more similar to TRBJ1-5, so the J call may be wrong. The CDR3 runs to 16 residues. Germline loops: CDR1 MNHEY, CDR2 SVGAGI. The CDR3 region has the DNA TGTGCCAGCAGCCACCGGGACACTCTTCGTACAGATACGCAGCATTTT. This gives the protein CASSHRDTLRTDTQHF.

This clonotype was seen only once. Given a much more abundant clone one base away, this may be a read error. The chain recombines TRBV29-1 with TRBJ1-1; D gene ambiguous. The CDR3 has 16 residues. Germline V gene lookup returns CDR1 SQVTM and CDR2 ANQGSEA. The CDR3 is CSVEVGLHSMNTDAFF. Written as DNA, the CDR3 is TGCAGCGTTGAGGTGGGCCTCCACAGCATGAACACTGATGCTTTCTTT.

This clonotype has more than one count but fewer than ten. This rearrangement joins TRBV6-5 to TRBJ2-7; tentatively, D is TRBD2 (6 bases). The CDR3 sequence is 15 residues long. Germline V lookup: CDR1 MNHEY, CDR2 SVGAGI. Trimming removed 0 bases at V and 2 bases at J, with 11 bases between. The CDR3 region has the DNA TGTGCCAGCAGTTACTCGACGGGGAGGACCTACGAGCAGTACTTC. This gives the protein CASSYSTGRTYEQYF.

Worth noting for this clonotype: An end of the junction does not agree with germline; a read error may underlie this. The rearrangement joins TRBV7-9 to TRBJ2-7; maybe TRBD1 (7 bases). The CDR3 has 14 amino acids. Germline V gene lookup returns CDR1 SEHNR and CDR2 FQNEAQ (reference sequence). CDR3 sequence reads: CASSGGTVFYDQYF. DNA of the CDR3: TGTGCCAGTAGCGGAGGGACAGTTTTTTACGATCAGTACTTC.

Of note for this clonotype: Germline is not matched at one junction end, which may reflect a read error. The chain recombines TRBV29-1 with TRBJ1-1; the D is unclear. The CDR3 sequence is 13 residues long. CDR1 and CDR2 (germline): SQVTM, ANQGSEA. CDR3 nucleotides: TGCAGCGTTGACCCGTTGGCGGGCACTGAAGCTATCTTT. It specifies CSVDPLAGTEAIF.

The rearrangement links TRBV7-9 to TRBJ2-1; 10 nucleotides align to TRBD2. Germline-derived CDR1 and CDR2 are SEHNR and FQNEAQ (reference sequence). The length of the CDR3 is 16 residues. The V gene end was trimmed by 8 bases and the J gene end by 2 bases; junction bases not matched to a gene: 9. CDR3 amino acids: CASSPSGSWTYNEQFF. The CDR3 DNA is TGTGCCAGCTCCCCTAGCGGGAGTTGGACCTACAATGAGCAGTTCTTC.

This clonotype has only a few counts. The chain joins TRBV7-9 to TRBJ2-7, with D tentatively TRBD1 or TRBD2 (5 bases each). Germline values: CDR1 SEHNR, CDR2 FQNEAQ (reference sequence). V lost 3 bases and J 5 bases, leaving 20 bases between the germline ends. This CDR3 is built from 16 residues. CDR3 residues: CASSFDFGTPPNEQYF. DNA of the CDR3: TGTGCCAGCAGCTTTGACTTTGGGACCCCCCCGAACGAGCAGTACTTC.

Remarks on this clonotype: The CDR3 does not end in the conserved phenylalanine or tryptophan, so this is likely a read error. The chain recombines TRBV28 with TRBJ2-7; tentative D call: TRBD1 (6 bases). Germline V gene sequence: CDR1 MDHEN, CDR2 SYDVKM. This CDR3 spans 14 amino acids. Trimming took off 7 bases at V and 3 bases at J, with 16 bases between the two ends. CDR3 bases: TGTGCCAGCAAGGAACCGGGACAAAACTACGAGCAGTACCTC. Translation: CASKEPGQNYEQYL.

This clonotype was seen many times. The rearrangement links TRBV11-2 to TRBJ2-5; 9 bases are a match to TRBD1. CDR3 length equals 15 residues. The germline V gene encodes CDR1 SGHAT and CDR2 FQNNGV. The J segment lost 4 bases and the V segment lost 3 bases, leaving 6 bases of the junction unmatched. The CDR3 here is CASSFGDRDSETQYF. DNA for the CDR3: TGTGCCAGCAGCTTCGGGGACAGGGACTCAGAGACCCAGTACTTC.

With respect to this clonotype: One junction end does not reproduce the germline sequence, and a read error may be involved. CDR3 loop: CASSLVGTGQRRDYEQYF. As DNA, the CDR3 is TGTGCCAGCAGTTTAGTGGGCACCGGTCAGAGACGCGACTACGAGCAGTACTTC. V usage is TRBV7-9 and J usage is TRBJ2-7; D unclear. Germline assignment: CDR1 SEHNR and CDR2 FQNEAQ (reference sequence). The CDR3 runs 18 residues.

CDR3 protein: CASRLGTSPYSDTQYF. CDR3 nucleotides: TGTGCCAGCAGGCTAGGGACTTCTCCCTACTCAGATACGCAGTATTTT. The chain has TRBV12-3 or TRBV12-4 and TRBJ2-3, with D perhaps matching TRBD2 (6 bases). The CDR3 has 16 amino acids. V gave up 6 bases and J gave up 4 bases, with 20 bases separating them.

This clonotype came up a few times. A junction boundary mismatches the germline segment, possibly from a read error. J is TRBJ2-7 and V is TRBV12-3 or TRBV12-4; tentatively, D is TRBD2 (6 bases). The CDR3 has 14 amino acids. The CDR3 loop reads CASSLARGAYEQYF. The CDR3 region has the DNA TGTGCTAGCAGTTTAGCGCGGGGTGCCTACGAGCAGTACTTC.

Many counts were recorded for this clonotype. The junction departs from germline at one end; a sequencing error may be responsible. The rearrangement links TRBV4-1 to TRBJ2-7, with TRBD2 matching over 12 bases. Germline CDR1 reads MGHRA; CDR2 reads YSYEKL. The CDR3 runs 14 residues. CDR3: CASSLAGGPYEQYF. The CDR3 DNA follows: TGTGCCAGCAGCCTAGCGGGAGGGCCCTACGAGCAGTACTTC.

The V and J genes are TRBV19 and TRBJ1-2; D gene uncertain. The germline gives CDR1 LNHDA, CDR2 SQIVND (reference sequence). Trimming left V 3 bases short and J 0 bases short, with 11 bases between. This CDR3 spans 15 amino acids. CDR3 nucleotide sequence: TGTGCCAGTAGTATTACAGCCAAATCTAACTATGGCTACACCTTC. Protein: CASSITAKSNYGYTF.